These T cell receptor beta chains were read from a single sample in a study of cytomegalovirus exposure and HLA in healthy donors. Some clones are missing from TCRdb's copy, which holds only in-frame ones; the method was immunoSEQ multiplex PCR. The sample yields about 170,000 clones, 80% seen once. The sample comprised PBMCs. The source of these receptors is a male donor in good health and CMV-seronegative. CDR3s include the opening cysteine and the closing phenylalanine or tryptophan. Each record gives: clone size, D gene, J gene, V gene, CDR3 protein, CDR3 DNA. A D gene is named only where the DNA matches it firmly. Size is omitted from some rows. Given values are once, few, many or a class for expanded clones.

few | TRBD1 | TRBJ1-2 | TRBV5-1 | CASSLGDRAYDGYTF | TGCGCCAGCAGCTTGGGGGACAGAGCGTATGATGGCTACACCTTC
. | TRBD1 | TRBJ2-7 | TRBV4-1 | CASSPTDRAYEQYF | TGCGCCAGCAGCCCGACCGACAGGGCCTACGAGCAGTACTTC
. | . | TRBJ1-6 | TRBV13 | CASSLMGGRNSPLHF | TGTGCCAGCAGCTTAATGGGGGGGCGAAACTCACCCCTCCACTTT
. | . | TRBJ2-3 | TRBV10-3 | CAISEAPRDTDTQYF | TGTGCCATCAGTGAGGCCCCCCGGGACACAGATACGCAGTATTTT
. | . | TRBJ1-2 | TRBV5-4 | CASSPQPQGINGYTF | TGTGCCAGCAGCCCTCAGCCACAGGGAATCAATGGCTACACCTTC
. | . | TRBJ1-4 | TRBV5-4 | CASSPELTSEKLFF | TGTGCCAGCAGCCCGGAACTAACTAGTGAAAAACTGTTTTTT
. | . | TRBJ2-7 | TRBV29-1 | CSVEGRADEQYF | TGCAGCGTTGAAGGCAGGGCAGACGAGCAGTACTTC
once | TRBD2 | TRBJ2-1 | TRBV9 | CASSVGERGNTYNEQFF | TGTGCCAGCAGCGTAGGGGAGCGGGGGAACACCTACAATGAGCAGTTCTTC
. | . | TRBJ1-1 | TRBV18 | CASSYVRVGAEAFF | TGTGCCAGCTCCTACGTGAGGGTTGGCGCTGAAGCTTTCTTT
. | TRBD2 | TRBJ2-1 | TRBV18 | CASTPGLAGGKTAYNEQFF | TGTGCCAGCACTCCGGGACTAGCGGGGGGAAAGACAGCTTACAATGAGCAGTTCTTC
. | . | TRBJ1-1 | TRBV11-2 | CASSLDKGGLNTEAFF | TGTGCCAGCAGCTTAGATAAAGGAGGGTTGAACACTGAAGCTTTCTTT